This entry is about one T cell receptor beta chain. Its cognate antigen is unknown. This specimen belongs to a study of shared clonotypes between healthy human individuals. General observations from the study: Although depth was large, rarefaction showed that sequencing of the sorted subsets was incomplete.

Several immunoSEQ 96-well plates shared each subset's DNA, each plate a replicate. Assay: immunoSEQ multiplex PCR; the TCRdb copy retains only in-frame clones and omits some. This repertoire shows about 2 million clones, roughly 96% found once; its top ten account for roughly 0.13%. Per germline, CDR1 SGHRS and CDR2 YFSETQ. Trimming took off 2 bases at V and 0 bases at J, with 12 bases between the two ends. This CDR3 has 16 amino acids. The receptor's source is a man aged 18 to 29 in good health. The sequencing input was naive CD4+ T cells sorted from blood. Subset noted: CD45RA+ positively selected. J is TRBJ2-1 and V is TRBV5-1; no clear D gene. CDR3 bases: TGCGCCAGCAGCTTTCTTGAGCAGAGCTCCTACAATGAGCAGTTCTTC. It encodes CASSFLEQSSYNEQFF.